This is a list of T cell receptor beta chains from one sample in a study of T cell responses to AZD1222 COVID-19 vaccine. TCRdb's table, derived via immunoSEQ multiplex PCR, lists solely in-frame clones and lacks some. The repertoire consists of tens of thousands of clones, with about nine tenths occurring once and the leading ten covering about 3%. The starting material was peripheral blood, obtained 28 days after the second AZD1222 dose. These receptors originate from an adult who received the AZD1222 COVID-19 vaccine. The CDR3 runs from the conserved cysteine through the conserved F or W. A D gene is named only where the DNA matches it firmly. Part of the rows lack a size; the others show once, few, many or a class for expanded clones.

clone_size,j_call,v_call,d_call,cdr3_aa,cdr3_nt
NA,TRBJ1-5,TRBV2,NA,CASDFGTPLGPQHF,TGTGCCAGCGATTTCGGGACACCCCTAGGGCCCCAGCATTTT
NA,TRBJ1-1,TRBV19,TRBD1,CASTPTGVNTEAFF,TGTGCCAGTACCCCGACAGGGGTGAACACTGAAGCTTTCTTT
NA,TRBJ1-4,TRBV5-5,NA,CASSSGATNEKLFF,TGTGCCAGCAGCTCCGGGGCAACTAATGAAAAACTGTTTTTT
NA,TRBJ2-1,TRBV6-2/TRBV6-3,TRBD2,CASSYSNGVGEGHEQFF,TGTGCCAGCAGTTACTCGAACGGCGTCGGGGAGGGCCATGAGCAGTTCTTC
NA,TRBJ2-7,TRBV28,NA,CASSLPGNEQYF,TGTGCCAGCAGTTTACCCGGGAACGAGCAGTACTTC
NA,TRBJ1-2,TRBV28,NA,CASSLVGFGYTF,TGTGCCAGCAGTCTTGTGGGATTCGGCTACACCTTC
NA,TRBJ1-5,TRBV7-6,NA,CASSLGGGNQPQHF,TGTGCCAGCAGCTTAGGGGGTGGCAATCAGCCCCAGCATTTT
NA,TRBJ2-2,TRBV7-3,NA,CASSLRTGELFF,TGTGCCAGCAGCTTAAGAACCGGGGAGCTGTTTTTT
NA,TRBJ2-6,TRBV25-1,NA,CASVSSEASGANVLTF,TGTGCCAGCGTTAGCAGTGAAGCCTCTGGGGCCAACGTCCTGACTTTC
once,TRBJ2-5,TRBV7-2,TRBD2,CASSRLAQETQYF,TGTGCCAGCAGCAGACTAGCCCAAGAGACCCAGTACTTC
once,TRBJ2-1,TRBV12-5,TRBD1,CASGTEGQGAREQFF,TGTGCTAGTGGTACAGAGGGACAGGGGGCGCGGGAGCAGTTCTTC
NA,TRBJ1-5,TRBV27,NA,CASRTGSEPQHF,TGTGCCAGCAGGACGGGGAGTGAGCCCCAGCATTTT
NA,TRBJ1-6,TRBV5-6,NA,CASSLEGGGFLYNSPLHF,TGTGCCAGCAGCTTGGAAGGCGGCGGGTTCCTCTATAATTCACCCCTCCACTTT
NA,TRBJ1-2,TRBV6-5,NA,CASSSLARNYGYTF,TGTGCCAGCAGCTCGCTAGCCAGGAACTATGGCTACACCTTC
NA,TRBJ2-3,TRBV6-5,NA,CATRRTDTQYF,TGTGCCACCCGACGCACAGATACGCAGTATTTT
NA,TRBJ2-2,TRBV7-2,TRBD2,CASSLGASGSWGELFF,TGTGCCAGCAGCTTAGGGGCTAGCGGGAGTTGGGGGGAGCTGTTTTTT
NA,TRBJ2-1,TRBV5-1,NA,CASSLGGRGVYNEQFF,TGCGCCAGCAGCTTGGGTGGGAGGGGGGTCTACAATGAGCAGTTCTTC
NA,TRBJ2-1,TRBV18,TRBD2,CASSLGGDSYNEQFF,TGTGCCAGCTCACTGGGAGGGGACTCCTACAATGAGCAGTTCTTC
NA,TRBJ2-7,TRBV5-4,NA,CASSLVMGDEQYF,TGTGCCAGCAGCTTGGTTATGGGTGACGAGCAGTACTTC
NA,TRBJ2-6,TRBV5-1,NA,CASSLTAGANVLTF,TGCGCCAGCAGCTTGACTGCTGGGGCCAACGTCCTGACTTTC
once,TRBJ2-1,TRBV7-3,TRBD2,CASSLGLAGSEQFF,TGTGCCAGCAGCTTAGGTCTAGCGGGATCTGAGCAGTTCTTC
NA,TRBJ1-4,TRBV5-6,NA,CASSKVDEKLFF,TGTGCCAGCAGCAAAGTTGATGAAAAACTGTTTTTT